One sample yielded the 6 T cell receptor beta chains listed below, sequenced in a study of vaccination effects on CD4 cells after COVID-19. With more than 9 days of culture completed, CD4+ T cells were isolated. Participants got two doses of BNT162b2 or mRNA-1273 vaccine. Sequencing was performed with immunoSEQ multiplex PCR; in TCRdb, only in-frame clones are kept and a portion is missing. The sample lists tens of thousands of clones; less than 85% were seen once. No antigen is known for these receptors. Sequencing was performed on CD4+ T cells from PBMCs cultured without peptide, taken after COVID-19 vaccination. These receptors were collected from a human donor who received a COVID-19 vaccine.

This clone was picked up a small number of times. This chain uses TRBV14 with TRBJ2-1; the match to TRBD2 covers 7 bases. CDR1 and CDR2 (germline): SGHDN, FVKESK. This CDR3 spans 16 amino acids. V trimming: 4 bases; J trimming: 2 bases; junction bases outside the gene matches: 8. CDR3 in amino acids: CASSPEGGGTYNEQFF. The DNA of the CDR3 is TGTGCCAGCAGCCCCGAAGGCGGGGGTACCTACAATGAGCAGTTCTTC.

The V and J genes are TRBV5-1 and TRBJ2-5; 8 bases fit TRBD2. J gave up 4 bases and V 4 bases, and 6 bases lay outside the gene matches. The CDR3 extends over 14 amino acids. Germline loops: CDR1 SGHRS, CDR2 YFSETQ. The CDR3 sequence: CASSVGGGRETQYF. DNA for the CDR3: TGCGCCAGCAGCGTCGGGGGGGGCCGAGAGACCCAGTACTTC. Based on the CDR3 plus reference TRBV5-1 and TRBJ2-5, the full variable domain is KAGVTQTPRYLIKTRGQQVTLSCSPISGHRSVSWYQQTPGQGLQFLFEYFSETQRNKGNFPGRFSGRQFSNSRSEMNVSTLELGDSALYLCASSVGGGRETQYFGPGTRLLVL.

This clone came up once. CDR3: CASSLKIGQGQFF. The CDR3 nucleotides are TGTGCCAGCAGCCTGAAGATCGGACAGGGGCAGTTCTTC. The chain joins TRBV7-2 to TRBJ2-1; 8 nucleotides line up with TRBD1. J lost 12 bases, V lost 5 bases, and 9 bases had no gene match. Per the germline V gene, CDR1 is SGHTA and CDR2 is FQGNSA. The CDR3 is 13 amino acids.

The V gene is TRBV4-2, the J gene TRBJ1-3; the D gene is possibly TRBD1 (6 bases). V lost 4 bases to trimming and J lost 2 bases, with 15 bases between them. This CDR3 is 16 amino acids long. Germline CDR1 reads LGHNA; CDR2 reads YNFKEQ. The DNA of the CDR3 is TGTGCCAGCAGCCTATCTACACAGGGAACTGGAAACACCATATATTTT. Protein sequence: CASSLSTQGTGNTIYF.

The chain combines TRBV6-2 or TRBV6-3 with TRBJ2-1; possibly TRBD2 for D (6 bases). Germline V gives CDR1 MNHEY, CDR2 SVGEGT. The CDR3 covers 15 residues. The ends were cut back, 6 bases at V and 4 bases at J, with 16 bases in the middle. DNA of the CDR3: TGTGCCAGCAGCCCCACTAGCCCGGGATACAATGAGCAGTTCTTC. This codes for CASSPTSPGYNEQFF.

The chain's CDR3 is CASSLVGATPYNEQFF. CDR3 nucleotides: TGCGCCAGCAGCTTGGTTGGAGCGACCCCCTACAATGAGCAGTTCTTC. The chain joins TRBV5-1 to TRBJ2-1; D is ambiguous. The CDR3 is made up of 16 amino acids. The V end was cut by 0 bases, the J end by 2 bases, with 12 bases between. The germline V gene encodes CDR1 SGHRS and CDR2 YFSETQ.